This is a list of T cell receptor beta chains from one sample in a study of T cells in Graves' hyperthyroidism and ophthalmopathy. TCRdb reanalysed the multiplex PCR reads using MiXCR and keeps one entry per CDR3 protein. The data show 600,000 or so distinct CDR3 sequences, with 40% to 55% seen just once and about 7.8% held by the top ten. The sample comprised peripheral blood or thyroid tissue (not recorded which). The receptors derive from a young woman with Graves' hyperthyroidism. CDR3s include the opening cysteine and the closing phenylalanine or tryptophan. The order of the fields is J gene, V gene, CDR3 protein.

J gene: TRBJ1-1
V gene: TRBV7-2
CDR3 protein: CASSQPGMNTEAFF

J gene: TRBJ1-5
V gene: TRBV7-6
CDR3 protein: CASSRGDSSNQPQHF

J gene: TRBJ2-7
V gene: TRBV10-3
CDR3 protein: CAISESRSSYEQYF

J gene: TRBJ1-2
V gene: TRBV25-1
CDR3 protein: CASSASDARAGTNYGYTF

J gene: TRBJ2-7
V gene: TRBV10-3
CDR3 protein: CASTAGQVIYEQYF

J gene: TRBJ1-2
V gene: TRBV5-1
CDR3 protein: CASSLRTGGNYGYTF

J gene: TRBJ2-5
V gene: TRBV29-1
CDR3 protein: CSVAGTGAGETQYF

J gene: TRBJ2-7
V gene: TRBV6-4
CDR3 protein: CASSLSSGSTYEQYF

J gene: TRBJ2-7
V gene: TRBV10-3
CDR3 protein: CAISESREQYF

J gene: TRBJ2-7
V gene: TRBV9
CDR3 protein: CASSERGASSYEQYF

J gene: TRBJ2-5
V gene: TRBV2
CDR3 protein: CASREWSREETQYF

J gene: TRBJ1-2
V gene: TRBV15
CDR3 protein: CATSRDGPRGGYTF

J gene: TRBJ1-1
V gene: TRBV7-2
CDR3 protein: CASSLASEAFF

J gene: TRBJ2-7
V gene: TRBV7-2
CDR3 protein: CASSSPQGRAEQYF

J gene: TRBJ1-2
V gene: TRBV10-2
CDR3 protein: CASSERAAFRDYTF

J gene: TRBJ1-1
V gene: TRBV10-3
CDR3 protein: CAISPNTEAFF

J gene: TRBJ1-3
V gene: TRBV10-3
CDR3 protein: CAISDSMWGVSSGNTIYF